The 27 T cell receptor beta chains below all came from one sample that was sequenced in a study of cytomegalovirus exposure and HLA in healthy donors listed by TCRdb under 2017. The library was produced with the immunoSEQ multiplex PCR assay. A mixture of 60 forward primers for TCR Vbeta segments and 13 reverse primers for TCR Jbeta segments was used in the multiplex PCR. TCRdb's version of the immuneACCESS table is confined to in-frame rearrangements and falls short of the full clone set. An unresolved V gene accounts for under half of the shortfall where checked; the remainder is of unknown origin. This sample lists about 110,000 clones; roughly 82% were detected once. Roughly 1.5% of the sample is in the top ten clones. Sequencing input: PBMCs. The source of these receptors is a man aged 50-59 years in good health and CMV-seronegative.

This chain connects TRBV29-1 to TRBJ2-7; tentatively, D is TRBD2 (5 bases). Per the germline V gene, CDR1 is SQVTM and CDR2 is ANQGSEA. The V end lost 5 bases, the J end lost 0 bases, and 14 bases lay between the germline ends. This CDR3 is 14 amino acids long. CDR3 nucleotides: TGCAGCGTTAGAGGAGGAGCAGGCTCCTACGAGCAGTACTTC. Its protein product is CSVRGGAGSYEQYF.

This sequence joins TRBV19 and TRBJ1-3; 7 bases map to TRBD1. The trim removed 7 bases at V and 3 bases at J, leaving 6 bases unmatched. Per the germline V gene, CDR1 is LNHDA and CDR2 is SQIVND (reference sequence). CDR3 length: 14 residues. The CDR3 DNA sequence: TGTGCCAGTACCCGACAGGGAGTTGGAAACACCATATATTTT. The encoded protein is CASTRQGVGNTIYF. The whole variable domain, remainder taken from reference TRBV19 and TRBJ1-3, is DGGITQSPKYLFRKEGQNVTLSCEQNLNHDAMYWYRQDPGQGLRLIYYSQIVNDFQKGDIAEGYSVSREKKESFPLTVTSAQKNPTAFYLCASTRQGVGNTIYFGEGSWLTVV.

The gene calls are TRBV19 and TRBJ1-2; 7 nucleotides agree with TRBD1. J was trimmed by 4 bases and V by 4 bases; bases with no gene match: 9. Per germline, CDR1 LNHDA and CDR2 SQIVND (reference sequence). The CDR3 has 15 amino acids. The CDR3: CASSTRTGAAYGYTF. CDR3 sequence (DNA): TGTGCCAGTAGTACCCGAACAGGGGCGGCCTATGGCTACACCTTC.

The chain carries TRBV5-4 and TRBJ1-1; tentatively, D is TRBD1 (5 bases). Trimming stripped 4 bases from V and 5 bases from J, with 15 bases between. This CDR3 spans 14 amino acids. Germline values: CDR1 SGHNT, CDR2 YYREEE (reference sequence). CDR3 loop: CASSLDGGGTEAFF. The CDR3 DNA reads as TGTGCCAGCAGCCTAGACGGGGGGGGGACTGAAGCTTTCTTT.

The rearrangement links TRBV7-3 to TRBJ2-7; 7 nucleotides align to TRBD1. The length of the CDR3 is 17 residues. Germline CDR1 and CDR2: SGHTA and FQGTGA. The trim removed 0 bases at V and 0 bases at J, leaving 8 bases unmatched. The CDR3 protein is CASSLTRLGQNSYEQYF. The CDR3 DNA follows: TGTGCCAGCAGCTTAACGAGACTGGGACAGAACTCCTACGAGCAGTACTTC.

The chain is built from TRBV28 and TRBJ1-5; 9 nucleotides match TRBD1. The CDR3 is 21 residues long. Germline loops: CDR1 MDHEN, CDR2 SYDVKM. The ends lost 6 bases at V and 5 bases at J; junction bases unmatched: 26. CDR3 region: CASSPWGIPGTGWRVDQPQHF. CDR3 bases: TGTGCCAGCAGCCCTTGGGGGATTCCCGGGACAGGGTGGCGCGTGGATCAGCCCCAGCATTTT.

A single count supports this clone. The V gene is TRBV5-1, the J gene TRBJ1-3; D possibly corresponds to TRBD1 (6 bases). The CDR3 spans 14 residues. V lost 4 bases and J 2 bases, leaving 10 bases between the germline ends. CDR1 is SGHRS and CDR2 is YFSETQ in the germline V gene. The CDR3 region is CASSAQGPGNTIYF. DNA for the CDR3: TGCGCCAGCAGCGCACAGGGACCTGGAAACACCATATATTTT.

The chain employs TRBV4-3 and TRBJ2-7; D uncertain. The CDR3 has 15 amino acids. Trimming shortened V by 1 base and J by 2 bases, and 12 bases separated the two germline ends. Germline assignment: CDR1 LGHNA and CDR2 YSLEER. Written as DNA, the CDR3 is TGCGCCAGCAGCCAAGGGGCTGGTAGTCCCTACGAGCAGTACTTC. It yields the protein CASSQGAGSPYEQYF.

This chain uses TRBV30 with TRBJ1-4; the D gene is possibly TRBD1 (6 bases). Germline-derived CDR1 and CDR2 are GTSNPN and SVGIG (reference sequence). The CDR3 length is 15 residues. Trimming cost V 2 bases and J 10 bases, with 20 bases left between them. The chain's CDR3 is CAWSNGVAGAGKLFF. As DNA, the CDR3 is TGTGCCTGGAGTAATGGGGTCGCGGGGGCTGGAAAACTGTTTTTT.

This rearrangement joins TRBV6-5 to TRBJ1-5, with D uncertain. The germline V gene has CDR1 MNHEY and CDR2 SVGAGI. CDR3 size: 13 residues. V was clipped by 7 bases and J by 5 bases, with 12 bases between them. CDR3 in DNA: TGTGCCAGCAACCGAGAAAGATATCAGCCCCAGCATTTT. It specifies CASNRERYQPQHF.

J is TRBJ1-1 and V is TRBV6-4; D is possibly TRBD1 (5 bases). Deletions cut 8 bases from V and 4 bases from J, with 23 bases between. Looked up from germline, CDR1 is MRHNA and CDR2 is SNTAGT. There are 16 residues in the CDR3. In DNA, the CDR3 is TGTGCCAGCGCAAATTCCGGGACCCGGGGGGTCACTGAAGCTTTCTTT. This encodes CASANSGTRGVTEAFF.

In regard to this clone: An end of the junction does not agree with germline; a read error may underlie this. The chain has TRBV7-9 and TRBJ1-3; maybe TRBD1 (5 bases). The germline V gene has CDR1 SEHNR and CDR2 FQNEAQ (reference sequence). This CDR3 spans 13 amino acids. CDR3 DNA sequence: TGTGCCAGCAGCTTCAGGGACTCAGACACTATATATTTT. Its translation: CASSFRDSDTIYF.

DNA for the CDR3: TGTGCCAGCAGTCCCTGGACAGGCGAATATGGCTACACCTTC. This sequence encodes CASSPWTGEYGYTF. The chain combines TRBV6-5 with TRBJ1-2; TRBD1 agrees at 7 bases. V dropped 5 bases and J dropped 5; count of bases not matched to a gene: 8. CDR1 is MNHEY, CDR2 SVGAGI, per germline. CDR3 size: 14 residues.

The chain employs TRBV6-4 and TRBJ2-1; 8 bases fit TRBD2. The CDR3 has 14 residues. Germline trimming cut 8 bases from V and 10 bases from J; bases unmatched to any gene: 13. Germline CDR1 is MRHNA and CDR2 is SNTAGT. This CDR3 is CASGLGAGGYEQFF. The CDR3 DNA sequence: TGTGCCAGCGGCCTAGGGGCGGGAGGTTACGAGCAGTTCTTC.

This rearrangement joins TRBV14 to TRBJ2-2; D remains ambiguous. Trimming took 1 base from V and 1 from J, leaving 4 bases between them. The CDR3 totals 14 residues. The germline V gene encodes CDR1 SGHDN and CDR2 FVKESK. The CDR3 coding sequence is TGTGCCAGCAGCCAAGTACTGAACACCGGGGAGCTGTTTTTT. It specifies CASSQVLNTGELFF. Drawing the rest from reference TRBV14 and TRBJ2-2, the complete variable domain is EAGVTQFPSHSVIEKGQTVTLRCDPISGHDNLYWYRRVMGKEIKFLLHFVKESKQDESGMPNNRFLAERTGGTYSTLKVQPAELEDSGVYFCASSQVLNTGELFFGEGSRLTVL.

The rearrangement uses TRBV29-1 and TRBJ1-1; 9 positions agree with TRBD1. The V and J ends lost 3 bases and 11 bases, in that order; junction bases with no gene match: 16. Germline values: CDR1 SQVTM, CDR2 ANQGSEA. The CDR3 runs 15 residues. The CDR3: CSVEELRQGGAGAFF. CDR3 DNA sequence: TGCAGCGTTGAGGAATTACGACAGGGGGGCGCCGGCGCTTTCTTT.

The V and J genes are TRBV9 and TRBJ1-6; the match to TRBD1 covers 7 bases. This CDR3 has 17 amino acids. In germline, CDR1 is SGDLS, CDR2 YYNGEE. The ends lost 4 bases at V and 2 bases at J; junction bases unmatched: 9. CDR3 loop: CASSSPPGQPYNSPLHF. The CDR3 DNA reads TGTGCCAGCAGCTCCCCCCCGGGACAGCCCTATAATTCACCCCTCCACTTT.

The V and J genes are TRBV6-6 and TRBJ2-3, with D perhaps matching TRBD1 (6 bases). Trimming removed 2 bases from V and 6 bases from J, with 12 bases in between. Germline CDR1 is MNHNY and CDR2 is SVGAGI (reference sequence). The CDR3 is made up of 14 amino acids. The CDR3 bases are TGTGCCAGCAGTTACGAACAGGGAAGGGATACGCAGTATTTT. Translated: CASSYEQGRDTQYF.

This sequence joins TRBV7-2 and TRBJ2-5, with 7 bases fitting TRBD1. J was trimmed by 1 base and V by 5 bases; bases with no gene match: 10. The CDR3 length is 16 residues. Germline values: CDR1 SGHTA, CDR2 FQGNSA. The CDR3 DNA reads as TGTGCCAGCAGCCCCGGGACAGTACCTATCCAAGAGACCCAGTACTTC. Its protein product is CASSPGTVPIQETQYF.

This clone is a singleton in its sample. The chain carries TRBV7-2 and TRBJ1-1; 9 bases are a match to TRBD1. Germline-derived CDR1 and CDR2 are SGHTA and FQGNSA. Germline trimming cut 4 bases from V and 4 bases from J; bases unmatched to any gene: 4. The CDR3 totals 14 residues. In DNA form, the CDR3 reads TGTGCCAGCAGCTACCTGACAGGGGGCACTGAAGCTTTCTTT. Its protein product is CASSYLTGGTEAFF.

This chain uses TRBV19 with TRBJ1-1; D gene unclear. V was clipped by 4 bases and J by 7 bases, with 19 bases between them. The CDR3 runs 15 residues. Per germline, CDR1 LNHDA and CDR2 SQIVND (reference sequence). CDR3 residues: CASSNRFQYEDEAFF. CDR3 sequence (DNA): TGTGCCAGTAGTAACCGGTTTCAGTACGAGGATGAAGCTTTCTTT.

This chain connects TRBV7-3 to TRBJ1-2, with no clear D. This CDR3 region has 13 residues. Trimming cost V 1 base and J 10 bases, with 13 bases left between them. Germline-derived CDR1 and CDR2 are SGHTA and FQGTGA. The CDR3 region has the DNA TGTGCCAGCAGCTTAAGTCCGGCGCGGGACTACACCTTC. Protein: CASSLSPARDYTF.

This clone was seen a handful of times. The genes are TRBV7-6 and TRBJ1-4; TRBD1 might be the D (5 bases). Trimming cost V 5 bases and J 5 bases, with 12 bases left between them. Germline V gene lookup returns CDR1 SGHVS and CDR2 FNYEAQ. The CDR3 spans 14 residues. CDR3 nucleotides: TGTGCCAGCAGCCCAGGGTATTTAAATGAAAAACTGTTTTTT. Translated, it gives CASSPGYLNEKLFF. Full variable domain (outside the CDR3, taken from reference TRBV7-6 and TRBJ1-4): GAGVSQSPRYKVTKRGQDVALRCDPISGHVSLYWYRQALGQGPEFLTYFNYEAQQDKSGLPNDRFSAERPEGSISTLTIQRTEQRDSAMYRCASSPGYLNEKLFFGSGTQLSVL.

CDR3 in DNA: TGCGCCAGCAGCCAAGAAAGCGGGGGGTTCTACAATGAGCAGTTCTTC. Encoded protein: CASSQESGGFYNEQFF. The chain has TRBV4-1 and TRBJ2-1; 9 bases are a match to TRBD2. The CDR3 contains 16 residues. Germline V gene sequence: CDR1 MGHRA, CDR2 YSYEKL. The ends lost 0 bases at V and 3 bases at J; junction bases unmatched: 3.

The CDR3 nucleotides read TGTGCCAGCAGCCTCGTAGGCGACTACGAGCAGTACGTC. As protein: CASSLVGDYEQYV. The J gene is TRBJ2-7, the V gene TRBV28; D gene uncertain. Per germline, CDR1 MDHEN and CDR2 SYDVKM. This CDR3 has 13 residues. Trimming pared 6 bases from V and 3 bases from J, leaving 12 bases between.

CDR3 DNA: TGTGCCAGCAGCTTATATGGGGGACAGTTTAATTCACCCCTCCACTTT. It is translated as CASSLYGGQFNSPLHF. The gene calls are TRBV7-3 and TRBJ1-6; 7 bases are a match to TRBD1. J gave up 6 bases and V 2 bases, and 7 bases lay outside the gene matches. Looked up from germline, CDR1 is SGHTA and CDR2 is FQGTGA. The CDR3 spans 16 residues.

V is TRBV7-8 and J is TRBJ2-1; 12 positions agree with TRBD2. J gave up 1 base and V 4 bases, and 8 bases lay outside the gene matches. This CDR3 spans 18 amino acids. From germline, CDR1 is SGHVS and CDR2 FQNEAQ. CDR3 in DNA: TGTGCCAGCAGCTCCAGACTAGCGGGGGAAGGATCCTACAATGAGCAGTTCTTC. Its protein product is CASSSRLAGEGSYNEQFF.